The rows below give T cell receptor beta chains drawn from one sample of a study of blood T cells in healthy people across ages. TCRdb analysed the 5' RACE reads with MiXCR anew, one entry per CDR3 protein. Here the sample spans approximately 810,000 distinct CDR3 sequences, around 28% being singletons. Sequencing used blood. The receptors come from a woman aged 80 or over in good health. CDR3s include the opening cysteine and the closing phenylalanine or tryptophan. Each record gives: V gene, D gene, CDR3 length, clone size, J gene, CDR3 DNA, CDR3 protein. A D gene is named only where the DNA matches it firmly. Clone size appears in some rows only: once, few, many, or a class for an expanded clone.

v_call: TRBV14; d_call: -; cdr3_length: 14; clone_size: -; j_call: TRBJ1-6; cdr3_nt: TGTGCCAGCAGCCAATGGCAGGGGAATTCACCCCTCCACTTT; cdr3_aa: CASSQWQGNSPLHF
v_call: TRBV12-3/TRBV12-4; d_call: TRBD1; cdr3_length: 16; clone_size: -; j_call: TRBJ1-5; cdr3_nt: TGTGCCAGCAGTTTCGGATCAGAGGGGGCCAATCAGCCCCAGCATTTT; cdr3_aa: CASSFGSEGANQPQHF
v_call: TRBV20-1; d_call: -; cdr3_length: 15; clone_size: many; j_call: TRBJ2-5; cdr3_nt: TGCAGTGCGGGTAGAATGCGGGGGCCCCAAGAGACCCAGTACTTC; cdr3_aa: CSAGRMRGPQETQYF
v_call: TRBV6-6; d_call: -; cdr3_length: 13; clone_size: -; j_call: TRBJ1-1; cdr3_nt: TGTGCCAGCAATACCCAGATGAACACTGAAGCTTTCTTT; cdr3_aa: CASNTQMNTEAFF
v_call: TRBV9; d_call: -; cdr3_length: 14; clone_size: many; j_call: TRBJ2-1; cdr3_nt: TGTGCCAGCAGCGCTCTACAGGGTTACAATGAGCAGTTCTTC; cdr3_aa: CASSALQGYNEQFF
v_call: TRBV11-1; d_call: TRBD2; cdr3_length: 16; clone_size: few; j_call: TRBJ2-3; cdr3_nt: TGTGCCAGCAGCAGTAGCGGGGGGGCAGGTGAAGATACGCAGTATTTT; cdr3_aa: CASSSSGGAGEDTQYF
v_call: TRBV20-1; d_call: TRBD2; cdr3_length: 15; clone_size: once; j_call: TRBJ2-7; cdr3_nt: TGCAGTGCTAGGTCAACTAGCGGGGCCGTTTACGAGCAGTACTTC; cdr3_aa: CSARSTSGAVYEQYF
v_call: TRBV4-3; d_call: -; cdr3_length: 18; clone_size: -; j_call: TRBJ1-2; cdr3_nt: TGCGCCAGCAGCCAAGATCCGGGGTCCGGGGCTCAGAACTATGGCTACACCTTC; cdr3_aa: CASSQDPGSGAQNYGYTF
v_call: TRBV2; d_call: -; cdr3_length: 16; clone_size: -; j_call: TRBJ1-2; cdr3_nt: TGTGCCAGCACCCTCATGGAGGGGACACCTAACTATGGCTACACCTTC; cdr3_aa: CASTLMEGTPNYGYTF
v_call: TRBV19; d_call: TRBD1; cdr3_length: 19; clone_size: many; j_call: TRBJ2-1; cdr3_nt: TGTGCCAGTAGTATAAATTGGACAGGGAGGAGATTCTCCCGGGATGAGCAGTTCTTC; cdr3_aa: CASSINWTGRRFSRDEQFF
v_call: TRBV25-1; d_call: -; cdr3_length: 15; clone_size: -; j_call: TRBJ2-5; cdr3_nt: TGTGCCAGCAGACAAGGAGGTGGGATCCAAGAGACCCAGTACTTC; cdr3_aa: CASRQGGGIQETQYF